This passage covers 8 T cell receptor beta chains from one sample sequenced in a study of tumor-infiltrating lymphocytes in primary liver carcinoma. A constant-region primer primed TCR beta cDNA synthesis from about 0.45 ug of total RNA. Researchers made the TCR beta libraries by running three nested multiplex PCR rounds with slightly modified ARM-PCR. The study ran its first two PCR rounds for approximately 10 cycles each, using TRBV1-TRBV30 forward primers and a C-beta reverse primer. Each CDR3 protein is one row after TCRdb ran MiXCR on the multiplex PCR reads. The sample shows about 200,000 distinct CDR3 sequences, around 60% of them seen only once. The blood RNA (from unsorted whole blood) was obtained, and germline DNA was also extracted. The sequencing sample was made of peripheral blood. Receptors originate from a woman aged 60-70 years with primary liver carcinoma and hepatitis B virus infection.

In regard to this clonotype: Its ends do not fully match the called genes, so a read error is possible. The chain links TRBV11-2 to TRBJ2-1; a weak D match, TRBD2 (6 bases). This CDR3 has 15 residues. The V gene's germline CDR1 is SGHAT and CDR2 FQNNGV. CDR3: CASSPDGSAYSEQFF. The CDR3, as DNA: TGTGCCAGCAGCCCCGACGGGAGTGCCTACAGTGAGCAGTTCTTC. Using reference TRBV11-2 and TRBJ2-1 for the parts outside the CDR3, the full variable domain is EAGVAQSPRYKIIEKRQSVAFWCNPISGHATLYWYQQILGQGPKLLIQFQNNGVVDDSQLPKDRFSAERLKGVDSTLKIQPAKLEDSAVYLCASSPDGSAYSEQFFGPGTRLTVL.

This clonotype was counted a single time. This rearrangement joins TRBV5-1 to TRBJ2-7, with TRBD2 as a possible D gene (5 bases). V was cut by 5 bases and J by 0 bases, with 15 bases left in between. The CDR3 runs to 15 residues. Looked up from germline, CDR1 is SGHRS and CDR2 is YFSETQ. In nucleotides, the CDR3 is TGCGCCAGCAGAAGACATGGGAGTAGCTCCTACGAGCAGTACTTC. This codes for CASRRHGSSSYEQYF.

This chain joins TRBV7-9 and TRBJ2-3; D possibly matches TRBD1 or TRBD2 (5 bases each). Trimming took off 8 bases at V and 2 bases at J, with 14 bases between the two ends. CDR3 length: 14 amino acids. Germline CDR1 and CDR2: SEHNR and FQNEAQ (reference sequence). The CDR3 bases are TGTGCCAGCGGCCCCTCGGGGACCACAGATACGCAGTATTTT. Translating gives CASGPSGTTDTQYF. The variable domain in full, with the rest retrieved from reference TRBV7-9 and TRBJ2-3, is DTGVSQNPRHKITKRGQNVTFRCDPISEHNRLYWYRQTLGQGPEFLTYFQNEAQLEKSRLLSDRFSAERPKGSFSTLEIQRTEQGDSAMYLCASGPSGTTDTQYFGPGTRLTVL.

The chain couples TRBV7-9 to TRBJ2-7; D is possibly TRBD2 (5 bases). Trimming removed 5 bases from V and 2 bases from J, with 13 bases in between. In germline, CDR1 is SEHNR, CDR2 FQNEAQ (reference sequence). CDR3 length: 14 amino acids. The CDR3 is CASSPGVGAYEQYF. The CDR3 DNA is TGTGCCAGCAGCCCCGGGGTGGGAGCCTACGAGCAGTACTTC.

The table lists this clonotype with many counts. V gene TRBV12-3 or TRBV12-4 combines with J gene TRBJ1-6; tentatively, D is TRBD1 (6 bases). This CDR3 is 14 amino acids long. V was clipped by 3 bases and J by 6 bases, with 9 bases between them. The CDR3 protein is CASSFMGANSPLHF. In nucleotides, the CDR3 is TGTGCCAGCAGTTTCATGGGGGCTAATTCACCCCTCCACTTT.

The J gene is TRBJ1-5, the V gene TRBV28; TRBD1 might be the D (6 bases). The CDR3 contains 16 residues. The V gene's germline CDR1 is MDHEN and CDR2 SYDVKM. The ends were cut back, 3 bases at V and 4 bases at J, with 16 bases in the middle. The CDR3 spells CASSFHRTALNQPQHF. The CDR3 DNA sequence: TGTGCCAGCAGTTTTCATCGGACAGCCCTTAATCAGCCCCAGCATTTT. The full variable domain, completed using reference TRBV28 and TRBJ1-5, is DVKVTQSSRYLVKRTGEKVFLECVQDMDHENMFWYRQDPGLGLRLIYFSYDVKMKEKGDIPEGYSVSREKKERFSLILESASTNQTSMYLCASSFHRTALNQPQHFGDGTRLSIL.

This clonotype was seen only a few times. CDR3 coding DNA: TGTGCCAGCAGCACCAGACTAGGCGGGAGGACAGATACGCAGTATTTT. It codes for CASSTRLGGRTDTQYF. The V call is TRBV7-9, the J call TRBJ2-3, with 8 bases matching TRBD2. Germline lookup yields CDR1 SEHNR and CDR2 FQNEAQ (reference sequence). CDR3 size: 16 residues. V trimming: 5 bases; J trimming: 3 bases; junction bases outside the gene matches: 10.

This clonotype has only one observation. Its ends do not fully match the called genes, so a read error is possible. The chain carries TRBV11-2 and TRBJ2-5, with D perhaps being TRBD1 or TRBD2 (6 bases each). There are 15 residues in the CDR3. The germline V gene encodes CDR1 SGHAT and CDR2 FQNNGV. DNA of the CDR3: TGTGCCAGCAGCCGATCGGGACAACCCCGGGAGATCCAGTACTTC. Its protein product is CASSRSGQPREIQYF.